Presented here are 18 T cell receptor beta chains from one specimen sequenced in a study of control samples from healthy donors and cancer patients (dated by TCRdb to the early 2020s). The protocol used for the library was the immunoSEQ multiplex PCR assay. What TCRdb holds here is the immuneACCESS table cut down to in-frame rearrangements. Part of the clones is not present; checked against another copy, under half of the missing clones reflect an unresolved V gene, and the others are unexplained. For this sample there are about 110,000 clones; just over 90% appear just once. The ten largest account for 4% to 4.5% of the sample. Sequenced material: blood. Receptor source: a human donor in good health. The donor label of this sample is uncertain.

The rearrangement links TRBV27 to TRBJ1-6, with unresolved D. In germline, CDR1 is MNHEY, CDR2 SMNVEV (reference sequence). V dropped 7 bases and J dropped 0 bases, with 7 bases sitting between them. This CDR3 spans 14 amino acids. The CDR3 reads CASKFSSYNSPLHF. CDR3 nucleotide sequence: TGTGCCAGCAAGTTTTCCTCCTATAATTCACCCCTCCACTTT.

V usage is TRBV24-1 and J usage is TRBJ2-1; D is uncertain. The V gene's germline CDR1 is KGHDR and CDR2 SFDVKD. Trimming took 5 bases from V and 2 from J, leaving 12 bases between them. This CDR3 has 15 residues. The CDR3: CATSGIGVAYNEQFF. As DNA, the CDR3 is TGTGCCACCAGTGGTATTGGGGTAGCCTACAATGAGCAGTTCTTC.

The gene calls are TRBV4-3 and TRBJ1-4, with a possible D match to TRBD1 (5 bases). In germline, CDR1 is LGHNA, CDR2 YSLEER. There are 14 residues in the CDR3. The V end lost 4 bases, the J end lost 7 bases, and 13 bases lay between the germline ends. The CDR3 DNA reads TGCGCCAGCAGCCCCGGGGGGGGGTTTGAAAAACTGTTTTTT. Its protein product is CASSPGGGFEKLFF.

The count of this clone is one. The chain recombines TRBV18 with TRBJ1-2, with 8 bases aligning to TRBD1. Trimming at V came to 2 bases and at J to 3 bases, leaving 5 bases not matched to a gene. Germline CDR1 is KGHSH and CDR2 is LQKENI. The length of the CDR3 is 15 residues. This CDR3 reads CASSPAGGADYGYTF. In nucleotides, the CDR3 is TGTGCCAGCTCACCAGCAGGGGGCGCGGACTATGGCTACACCTTC.

V usage is TRBV10-3 and J usage is TRBJ1-5; D might be TRBD1 (6 bases). This CDR3 region has 15 residues. From germline, CDR1 is ENHRY and CDR2 SYGVKD. The V end lost 6 bases, the J end lost 4 bases, and 16 bases lay between the germline ends. CDR3 loop: CAIREGVANNQPQHF. CDR3 bases: TGTGCCATCAGAGAGGGGGTTGCAAATAATCAGCCCCAGCATTTT.

V is TRBV5-5 and J is TRBJ1-2; tentative D call: TRBD1 (6 bases). The CDR3 consists of 13 residues. V lost 3 bases and J lost 2, with 8 bases in between. Per germline, CDR1 SGHKS and CDR2 YYEKEE (reference sequence). The CDR3 reads CASSSGTNYGYTF. CDR3 in DNA: TGTGCCAGCAGCTCCGGGACAAACTATGGCTACACCTTC.

The rearrangement joins TRBV6-5 to TRBJ1-5, with 7 bases that match TRBD1. CDR1 is MNHEY and CDR2 is SVGAGI in the germline V gene. This CDR3 comprises 13 residues. V shed 7 bases, J shed 4 bases, and the junction held 4 bases outside the gene matches. This CDR3 reads CASNRGPNQPQHF. In nucleotides, the CDR3 is TGTGCCAGCAACAGGGGACCGAATCAGCCCCAGCATTTT.

This chain uses TRBV6-5 with TRBJ1-3; TRBD1 matches at 12 bases. V was clipped by 8 bases and J by 2 bases; unmatched bases: 4. Germline CDR1 is MNHEY and CDR2 is SVGAGI. This CDR3 has 15 residues. CDR3 amino acids: CASRDRGPAGNTIYF. The CDR3 region has the DNA TGTGCCAGCCGGGACAGGGGGCCCGCTGGAAACACCATATATTTT.

The chain links TRBV9 to TRBJ1-1; D is unclear. There are 15 residues in the CDR3. CDR1 is SGDLS, CDR2 YYNGEE, per germline. Trimming left V 0 bases short and J 1 base short, with 10 bases between. Written as DNA, the CDR3 is TGTGCCAGCAGCGTAGACCCCGAGGGGAACACTGAAGCTTTCTTT. The encoded protein is CASSVDPEGNTEAFF.

The V gene is TRBV6-2 or TRBV6-3, the J gene TRBJ1-5, with TRBD1 matching 9 bases. The CDR3 covers 15 residues. The V and J ends lost 5 bases and 6 bases, in that order; junction bases with no gene match: 8. Germline lookup yields CDR1 MNHEY and CDR2 SVGEGT. The CDR3 region has the DNA TGTGCCAGCAGTGCCGCGGGACAGGGAAGTCAGCCCCAGCATTTT. Its translation: CASSAAGQGSQPQHF.

The J gene is TRBJ1-4, the V gene TRBV5-1; 10 nucleotides match TRBD1. The CDR3 totals 19 residues. Germline values: CDR1 SGHRS, CDR2 YFSETQ. The junction had 12 bases not matched to a gene; V was cut back by 4 bases and J by 0 bases. Written as DNA, the CDR3 is TGCGCCAGCAGCCCCGGGACAGGGGCCCTGAGGTCAACTAATGAAAAACTGTTTTTT. Its translation: CASSPGTGALRSTNEKLFF. Using reference TRBV5-1 and TRBJ1-4 for the parts outside the CDR3, the full variable domain is KAGVTQTPRYLIKTRGQQVTLSCSPISGHRSVSWYQQTPGQGLQFLFEYFSETQRNKGNFPGRFSGRQFSNSRSEMNVSTLELGDSALYLCASSPGTGALRSTNEKLFFGSGTQLSVL.

The table lists this clone with a count of one. This chain joins TRBV6-5 and TRBJ2-7; 10 bases match TRBD2. CDR3 length: 14 residues. CDR1 is MNHEY, CDR2 SVGAGI, per germline. Trimming took 5 bases from V and 3 from J; bases not matched to a gene: 4. The chain's CDR3 is CASSRTSGNYEQYF. CDR3 bases: TGTGCCAGCAGTAGGACTAGCGGAAACTACGAGCAGTACTTC.

This clone occurred a few times. The chain links TRBV27 to TRBJ1-1; D is possibly TRBD1 (5 bases). The CDR3 covers 14 residues. Germline V gene lookup returns CDR1 MNHEY and CDR2 SMNVEV (reference sequence). Trimming took 9 bases from V and 3 from J, leaving 17 bases between them. The CDR3 reads CASQGSNQDTEAFF. DNA for the CDR3: TGTGCCAGTCAGGGTAGTAATCAGGACACTGAAGCTTTCTTT.

This rearrangement joins TRBV27 to TRBJ1-4; the match to TRBD1 covers 9 bases. This CDR3 is built from 17 residues. The V gene's germline CDR1 is MNHEY and CDR2 SMNVEV (reference sequence). The V gene end was trimmed by 4 bases and the J gene end by 2 bases; junction bases not matched to a gene: 8. CDR3 loop: CASSSRQGVGTNEKLFF. For the CDR3, the DNA is TGTGCCAGCAGTTCACGACAGGGGGTTGGTACTAATGAAAAACTGTTTTTT.

The rearrangement joins TRBV2 to TRBJ2-2, with D possibly matching TRBD1 (5 bases). This CDR3 contains 17 residues. V lost 6 bases to trimming and J lost 2 bases, with 19 bases between them. Germline lookup yields CDR1 SNHLY and CDR2 FYNNEI. CDR3 protein: CASSSPDSGRNTGELFF. As DNA, the CDR3 is TGTGCCAGCAGCTCCCCAGACAGTGGCAGAAACACCGGGGAGCTGTTTTTT. Complete variable domain (other parts from reference TRBV2 and TRBJ2-2): EPEVTQTPSHQVTQMGQEVILRCVPISNHLYFYWYRQILGQKVEFLVSFYNNEISEKSEIFDDQFSVERPDGSNFTLKIRSTKLEDSAMYFCASSSPDSGRNTGELFFGEGSRLTVL.

The chain recombines TRBV20-1 with TRBJ1-3; D is unresolved. The CDR3 consists of 11 residues. V was clipped by 4 bases and J by 4 bases, with 5 bases between them. Germline CDR1 and CDR2: DFQATT and SNEGSKA (reference sequence). The CDR3 DNA is TGCAGTGCTACCACAGGAAACACCATATATTTT. Protein: CSATTGNTIYF.

The chain uses TRBV7-2 and TRBJ1-1; D possibly corresponds to TRBD1 (5 bases). Germline V CDR1 and CDR2: SGHTA, FQGNSA. The CDR3 extends over 15 amino acids. V lost 5 bases and J lost 8, with 21 bases in between. This CDR3 reads CASSPQRGVRTEAFF. The CDR3 nucleotides read TGTGCCAGCAGCCCGCAGAGGGGAGTTCGGACCGAAGCTTTCTTT.

The chain is built from TRBV6-5 and TRBJ2-1; 8 nucleotides match TRBD1. This CDR3 spans 14 amino acids. The J segment lost 6 bases and the V segment lost 9 bases, leaving 10 bases of the junction unmatched. In germline, CDR1 is MNHEY, CDR2 SVGAGI. The CDR3, as DNA: TGTGCCAGTTCTGCGGACAGGGTTTCCAATGAGCAGTTCTTC. Protein product: CASSADRVSNEQFF.